This entry lists 12 T cell receptor beta chains sequenced from one sample in a study of cytomegalovirus exposure and HLA in healthy donors. Vbeta (60) and Jbeta (13) primers were used in the PCR. The method was immunoSEQ multiplex PCR; TCRdb's version includes in-frame clones alone and lacks a portion of them. Of some 130,000 clones listed, around 77% are singletons. Sequencing input: PBMCs. The receptors derive from a man under 40 in good health and CMV-seronegative.

The CDR3 here is CASSLAAGTTDTQYF. The DNA for the CDR3 is TGTGCCAGCAGTTTAGCGGCGGGAACCACAGATACGCAGTATTTT. The genes are TRBV28 and TRBJ2-3; weak D call: TRBD2 (6 bases). CDR1 is MDHEN and CDR2 is SYDVKM in the germline V gene. This CDR3 comprises 15 residues. Trimming removed 2 bases from V and 2 bases from J, with 11 bases in between.

The chain links TRBV27 to TRBJ1-5; no clear D gene. This CDR3 is 14 amino acids long. V gave up 0 bases and J gave up 4 bases, with 7 bases separating them. Germline V gene lookup returns CDR1 MNHEY and CDR2 SMNVEV (reference sequence). The DNA for the CDR3 is TGTGCCAGCAGTTTATCCCGGTATAATCAGCCCCAGCATTTT. Protein: CASSLSRYNQPQHF.

The chain couples TRBV18 to TRBJ1-3; D is perhaps TRBD1 (6 bases). The CDR3 length is 16 residues. Deletions cut 2 bases from V and 0 bases from J, with 11 bases between. The germline CDR1 and CDR2 sequences are KGHSH and LQKENI. Written as DNA, the CDR3 is TGTGCCAGCTCACCATCAGGGGCTAACTCTGGAAACACCATATATTTT. Translated: CASSPSGANSGNTIYF.

A few counts support this clone. The chain has TRBV9 and TRBJ1-4; 7 positions match TRBD1. Germline CDR1 is SGDLS and CDR2 is YYNGEE. The CDR3 sequence is 16 residues long. The V and J ends lost 3 bases and 3 bases, in that order; junction bases with no gene match: 8. As DNA, the CDR3 is TGTGCCAGCAGCGCGGGACAGCTGGGGGCTAATGAAAAACTGTTTTTT. Translating gives CASSAGQLGANEKLFF.

This clone was recorded only once. The V and J genes are TRBV6-5 and TRBJ2-7; D not resolved. Germline V lookup: CDR1 MNHEY, CDR2 SVGAGI. This CDR3 spans 14 amino acids. The V end lost 6 bases, the J end lost 0 bases, and 12 bases lay between the germline ends. The CDR3 sequence is CASRGGGSSYEQYF. The CDR3 bases are TGTGCCAGCAGGGGTGGCGGAAGCTCCTACGAGCAGTACTTC.

The chain links TRBV6-1 to TRBJ2-7; 9 positions agree with TRBD2. The CDR3 is made up of 15 amino acids. Germline assignment: CDR1 MNHNS and CDR2 SASEGT. The ends lost 6 bases at V and 0 bases at J; junction bases unmatched: 6. In DNA form, the CDR3 reads TGTGCCAGCAGACGTCCTAGCGGGATCTCCTACGAGCAGTACTTC. Amino acids: CASRRPSGISYEQYF.

This sequence joins TRBV4-2 and TRBJ2-1; D gene unclear. In germline, CDR1 is LGHNA, CDR2 YNFKEQ. Deletions cut 0 bases from V and 0 bases from J, with 12 bases between. This CDR3 is built from 17 residues. Here the CDR3 DNA reads TGTGCCAGCAGCCAAGATTTTCATAGTAACTCCTACAATGAGCAGTTCTTC. It yields the protein CASSQDFHSNSYNEQFF.

The V and J genes are TRBV27 and TRBJ2-7, with 8 bases identical to TRBD1. The CDR3 consists of 14 residues. J lost 5 bases, V lost 5 bases, and 8 bases had no gene match. CDR1 and CDR2 (germline): MNHEY, SMNVEV (reference sequence). The CDR3 nucleotides are TGTGCCAGCAGTAACAGGGGGGCGGTCGACGAGCAGTACTTC. The encoded protein is CASSNRGAVDEQYF.

The chain joins TRBV10-1 to TRBJ1-2; 7 positions match TRBD1. Losses at the gene ends were 3 bases for V and 7 bases for J; bases not matched to a gene: 11. The length of the CDR3 is 15 residues. Germline loops: CDR1 WNHNN, CDR2 SYGVQD (reference sequence). Here the CDR3 reads CASSEQLPGGGGYTF. DNA for the CDR3: TGCGCCAGCAGTGAACAACTTCCAGGGGGAGGTGGCTACACCTTC.

This rearrangement joins TRBV4-1 to TRBJ2-7, with D uncertain. V was clipped by 0 bases and J by 0 bases, with 6 bases between them. This CDR3 region has 14 residues. Germline V CDR1 and CDR2: MGHRA, YSYEKL. The CDR3 DNA is TGCGCCAGCAGCCAAGATCCGGGCTCCTACGAGCAGTACTTC. Its translation is CASSQDPGSYEQYF.

The gene calls are TRBV5-4 and TRBJ1-1, with D possibly matching TRBD1 (6 bases). Per germline, CDR1 SGHNT and CDR2 YYREEE (reference sequence). Trimming took off 0 bases at V and 3 bases at J, with 12 bases between the two ends. This CDR3 contains 15 residues. The CDR3 loop is CASSLGAGVDTEAFF. CDR3 DNA: TGTGCCAGCAGCTTGGGGGCAGGGGTGGACACTGAAGCTTTCTTT.

This clone was observed a handful of times. V is TRBV5-1 and J is TRBJ2-7, with 10 bases matching TRBD2. This CDR3 comprises 14 residues. Trimming took 0 bases from V and 3 from J; bases not matched to a gene: 0. The germline CDR1 and CDR2 sequences are SGHRS and YFSETQ. The CDR3 coding sequence is TGCGCCAGCAGCTTGGCTAGCGGGAGCTACGAGCAGTACTTC. Its protein is CASSLASGSYEQYF.